This T cell receptor (beta chain) was found in a study of identical twins' blood T cells. As concerns this clonotype: Its antigen is unknown. Relative to the germline gene, one junction end is altered; a read error may explain this.

Libraries were made from RNA as TCR cDNA, using a modified protocol. Authors' methods: Clonotypes per individual ranged from about 85,000 to nearly 550,000. TCRdb re-called the 5' RACE reads through MiXCR, storing one row per CDR3 protein. TCRdb assigned the V and J calls; the authors' analysis was not used. Of 350,000 to 400,000 distinct CDR3 sequences listed, over 25% are singletons. Findings and limits, study-wide: Top TCRbeta clonotypes were shared more with twin than unrelated donors.

CDR3 length: 15 residues. Germline V gene data show CDR1 as LNHDA and CDR2 as SQIVND (reference sequence). The sequence was collected from a woman aged 18-49 years in good health. The sequenced sample consisted of PBMCs. The chain carries TRBV19 and TRBJ2-1; a weak D match, TRBD2 (6 bases). The CDR3 sequence: CASSIDTSSYNEQLF. CDR3 sequence (DNA): TGTGCCAGTAGTATAGATACTAGCTCCTACAATGAGCAGCTCTTC.